Given below is one TCR beta chain in context. The antigen remains undetermined. Use of 60 Vbeta and 13 Jbeta primers characterized the PCR. The authors' processing: Tens of millions of unique TCR beta chains, about 12 million shared, were counted in a later analysis. Here immunoSEQ multiplex PCR was the method, and the copy in TCRdb shows in-frame clones only, minus some. D and trimming come from the DNA, and the V and J calls and clone size come from that table. The sample lists about 160,000 clones, approximately 80% seen once, with 3.7% in the top ten. The CDR3 totals 14 residues. Trimming took off 1 base at V and 7 bases at J, with 14 bases between the two ends. The germline V gene encodes CDR1 MGHRA and CDR2 YSYEKL. This sample stems from a study of cytomegalovirus exposure and HLA in healthy donors. At the level of the study: Researchers found that approximately 77% of just under 400 genotyped donors fell within the Caucasian-associated ancestry cluster. Overall study findings and caveats: Reportedly, diagnosis of cytomegalovirus status by the classifier showed high specificity and sensitivity. Specificity of a few CMV-associated chains for CMV antigens was verified in vitro.

The clonotype was recovered from a young man in good health and CMV-seropositive. This chain uses TRBV4-1 with TRBJ2-7; tentative D call: TRBD2 (5 bases). Source material: PBMCs. The DNA of the CDR3 is TGCGCCAGCAGCCAAGCGGGAAACCGGGGAGAGCAGTACTTC. Translating gives CASSQAGNRGEQYF.